This record concerns one TCR beta chain sequence. Its antigen is not yet known. Within one base of it there is no much larger clone, and no base qualities were kept. This sample is part of a study of T cell responses to AZD1222 COVID-19 vaccine (dated by TCRdb to the early 2020s). General notes on the study: AZD1222 recipients given second doses at about 4 weeks or at about 12 weeks were pooled, since spike-specific TCR depth and breadth were not found to differ between the two schedules. Enrollment into the trials was organized by age into subgroups of 18-55, 56-69 and 70-plus years, and those subgroups contained roughly 150, 30 and 60 TCR-sequenced participants, respectively. A total of 230 to 250 trial participants underwent TCR sequencing, of whom roughly 210 had received two doses of AZD1222 and some 25 had received two doses of the MenACWY control vaccine.

The label giving this sample's time point can be read as: baseline before first vaccination. Vaccinee samples were obtained from the UK trials COV001 and COV002, which included a single-blind randomized controlled phase 2/3 trial of AZD1222 (ChAdOx1 nCoV-19) in healthy adults. For TCRbeta chain sequencing, PBMC samples were collected from trial participants at day 0 and at day 28 after the second dose. The CDR3 regions of human TCRbeta chains were subjected to immunosequencing. The authors' analysis ran thus. Repertoire TCRs were checked for matches against a reference library of SARS-CoV-2-specific TCRs that had been generated using the MIRA antigen-specificity platform. Breadth was defined as the fraction of unique TCRs that were SARS-CoV-2-associated. Depth was defined as the fraction of total T cells that were SARS-CoV-2-associated. Using the MIRA data, each spike-specific TCR was mapped to the spike region that the TCR reacts to and placed in a CD4 or CD8 class. Log10-transformed breadth and depth values were compared by one-way ANOVA with Sidak's multiple comparisons tests. As stored in TCRdb, this immuneACCESS dataset retains in-frame rearrangements with V and J assigned. A fraction of the clones does not appear; measured against another copy, unresolved V genes explain less than half of the discrepancy, and the remainder lacks a known reason. That table is the source of V, J and clone size, and D and trimming were worked out from the DNA. This sample holds 90,000 to 120,000 clones; roughly 87% were observed only once. The ten top clones hold approximately 4.5% of the sample.

Results the study describes overall, beyond this receptor: Nearly half of unique spike-specific TCRs reportedly recognized epitopes outside regions mutated in the B.1.351 and B.1.1.7 variants. Because no samples from the day 14 peak response were available, repertoires could be characterized only after the peak T cell response. After two AZD1222 doses, spike-specific TCR breadth and depth were significantly higher than at day 0 and than in MenACWY recipients. Only a handful of AZD1222 recipients were SARS-CoV-2 seropositive at baseline, limiting conclusions about previously exposed vaccinees. The 56-69-year group was small, and its depth increase did not reach significance, likely because of low power. The whole spike protein was spanned by vaccine-associated CD4 TCRs, and dominant responses were seen in regions 160-218 and 743-854. Participants were mostly white British, with more females than males. The authors suggested clonal diversity may have been underestimated.

From a lookup of the germline V gene, CDR1 and CDR2 are MGHRA and YSYEKL. The CDR3 starts with the cysteine, ends with the phenylalanine, and has 17 residues. The sequence is cut down to CDR3 DNA, 51 bases in frame from base 1. Between the V and J ends, shortened by 0 bases and 1 base respectively, the junction contains 12 bases. This sequence uses TRBV4-1 and TRBJ2-2; a tentative D call is TRBD2 (6 bases match). The source was peripheral blood, collected on day 0 of AZD1222 vaccination. This clonotype was obtained from an adult in good health. The sequence in DNA is TGCGCCAGCAGCCAAGATTCGCAGGGAGGGAACACCGGGGAGCTGTTTTTT. This translates into CASSQDSQGGNTGELFF.